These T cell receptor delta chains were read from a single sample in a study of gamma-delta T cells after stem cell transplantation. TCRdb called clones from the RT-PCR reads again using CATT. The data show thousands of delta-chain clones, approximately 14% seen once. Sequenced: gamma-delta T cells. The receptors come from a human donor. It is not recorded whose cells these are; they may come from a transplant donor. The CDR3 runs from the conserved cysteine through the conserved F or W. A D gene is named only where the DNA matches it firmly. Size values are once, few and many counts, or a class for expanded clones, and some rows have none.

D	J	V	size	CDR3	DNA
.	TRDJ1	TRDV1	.	CALGESELGIQSNTDELIF	TGTGCTCTTGGGGAATCGGAGCTGGGGATCCAATCCAACACCGATGAACTCATCTTT
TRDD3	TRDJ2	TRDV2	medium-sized	CACDALGDTAQLFF	TGTGCCTGTGACGCACTGGGGGATACAGCACAACTCTTCTTT
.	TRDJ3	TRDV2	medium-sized	CACDPGAPWDTRQMFF	TGTGCCTGTGACCCGGGGGCACCCTGGGACACCCGACAGATGTTTTTC
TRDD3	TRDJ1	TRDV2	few	CACDTAWGIPSTDKLIF	TGTGCCTGTGACACGGCCTGGGGGATACCGTCCACCGATAAACTCATCTTT
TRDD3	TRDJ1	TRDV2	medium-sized	CACDTQYQILGPLQVTDKLIF	TGTGCCTGTGACACGCAGTACCAAATACTGGGGCCCCTCCAGGTAACCGATAAACTCATCTTT
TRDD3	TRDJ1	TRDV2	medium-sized	CACDTHTGGYRDTDKLIF	TGTGCCTGTGACACTCATACTGGGGGATACAGGGACACCGATAAACTCATCTTT
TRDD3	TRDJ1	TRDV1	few	CAPGELPNFLPYRGWGIRGLIF	TGTGCTCCTGGGGAACTCCCCAACTTCCTACCGTACCGGGGCTGGGGGATACGGGGACTCATCTTT
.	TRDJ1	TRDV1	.	CALGEPPPTFPRVESAAHTNKLIF	TGTGCTCTTGGGGAACCCCCCCCCACCTTCCCCAGGGTGGAGTCGGCTGCCCACACCAATAAACTCATCTTT
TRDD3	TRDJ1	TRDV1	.	CALGELPSSSGGYATDKLIF	TGTGCTCTTGGGGAACTTCCCTCTTCGTCTGGGGGATACGCCACTGATAAACTCATCTTT
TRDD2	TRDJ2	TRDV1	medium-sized	CALGADLPTWPDPLAAQLFF	TGTGCTCTTGGGGCCGACCTTCCTACGTGGCCTGACCCGTTGGCAGCACAACTCTTCTTT
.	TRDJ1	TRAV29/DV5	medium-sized	CAASAGWLPGAYTDKLIF	TGTGCAGCAAGCGCGGGGTGGCTGCCTGGTGCGTACACCGATAAACTCATCTTT
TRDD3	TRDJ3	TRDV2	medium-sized	CACDTALGESWDTRQMFF	TGTGCCTGTGACACCGCGCTGGGGGAATCCTGGGACACCCGACAGATGTTTTTC
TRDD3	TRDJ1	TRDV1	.	CALGERSKRSWGIQGGRTGKLIF	TGTGCTCTTGGGGAACGGTCGAAAAGAAGCTGGGGGATACAGGGCGGGAGGACCGGTAAACTCATCTTT
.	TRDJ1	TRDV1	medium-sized	CALGECRPLLTRYPGRHKLIF	TGTGCTCTTGGGGAATGCCGACCCCTCCTAACGCGTTACCCGGGGCGACATAAACTCATCTTT
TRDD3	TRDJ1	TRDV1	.	CALGKTGGYTDKLIF	TGTGCTCTTGGGAAGACTGGGGGATACACCGATAAACTCATCTTT
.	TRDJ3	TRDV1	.	CALGEHDTWDTRQMFF	TGTGCTCTTGGGGAACACGATACCTGGGACACCCGACAGATGTTTTTC
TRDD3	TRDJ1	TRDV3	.	CAFGHNLPTVLGDTFSDKLIF	TGTGCCTTTGGGCACAACCTTCCTACGGTACTGGGGGATACGTTTTCTGATAAACTCATCTTT
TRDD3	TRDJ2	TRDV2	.	CACDKVLGDTPALTAQLFF	TGTGCCTGTGACAAAGTACTGGGGGATACGCCCGCTTTGACAGCACAACTCTTCTTT
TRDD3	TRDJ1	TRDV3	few	CAFIASRTGGTDKLIF	TGTGCCTTTATCGCCTCCCGTACTGGGGGAACCGATAAACTCATCTTT